The 8 T cell receptor beta chains presented below share a single source sample, sequenced in a study of cytotoxic CD8 clonotypes in ibrutinib-treated CLL. Profiled with immunoSEQ multiplex PCR; TCRdb holds only in-frame clones, not every one. The sample has around 250,000 clones, 70% seen once. The specimen comprised PBMCs, sampled after 24 months of ibrutinib treatment. All receptors come from a human donor with chronic lymphocytic leukemia.

The V gene is TRBV6-6, the J gene TRBJ1-2; D ambiguous. Trimming cost V 7 bases and J 6 bases, with 18 bases left between them. The CDR3 is made up of 14 amino acids. Germline V gene sequence: CDR1 MNHNY, CDR2 SVGAGI (reference sequence). The CDR3 loop reads CASTRIGSWNGYTF. The CDR3 DNA reads TGTGCCAGCACCAGAATTGGGAGTTGGAATGGCTACACCTTC.

V gene TRBV7-8 combines with J gene TRBJ2-7; 10 nucleotides line up with TRBD2. Trimming removed 5 bases from V and 5 bases from J; junction bases left unmatched: 3. The CDR3 has 13 amino acids. The germline CDR1 and CDR2 sequences are SGHVS and FQNEAQ. The CDR3 sequence is CASSVSGRDEQYF. CDR3 coding DNA: TGTGCCAGCAGCGTAAGCGGGAGGGACGAGCAGTACTTC.

This clone came up once. The chain is built from TRBV29-1 and TRBJ1-1; no clear D gene. Between the trimmed V and J ends, which lost 7 bases and 5 bases, there was a span of 17 bases. Germline values: CDR1 SQVTM, CDR2 ANQGSEA. CDR3 size: 13 residues. The CDR3 protein is CSAYTPAGTEAFF. The CDR3 nucleotides are TGCAGCGCTTACACTCCAGCGGGAACTGAAGCTTTCTTT.

The chain combines TRBV14 with TRBJ2-7, with 7 bases that match TRBD2. Germline lookup yields CDR1 SGHDN and CDR2 FVKESK. The CDR3 loop spans 15 amino acids. After removal of 0 bases from V and 2 bases from J, the junction contained 4 bases not matched to a gene. The CDR3 nucleotides read TGTGCCAGCAGCCAAGACCTAGCGGTGACCTACGAGCAGTACTTC. This sequence encodes CASSQDLAVTYEQYF.

The rearrangement uses TRBV10-3 and TRBJ1-2; a weak D match, TRBD1 (5 bases). The CDR3 runs to 12 residues. Germline V lookup: CDR1 ENHRY, CDR2 SYGVKD. V lost 9 bases to trimming and J lost 2 bases, with 10 bases between them. In DNA, the CDR3 is TGTGCCATTTCTTGGGACAACTATGGCTACACCTTC. This translates into CAISWDNYGYTF.

The chain recombines TRBV5-6 with TRBJ2-3, with 8 bases identical to TRBD2. V lost 4 bases and J lost 1; bases outside the gene matches: 8. The germline V gene has CDR1 SGHDT and CDR2 YYEEEE. This CDR3 spans 16 amino acids. CDR3 protein: CASSRGGRDGTDTQYF. The CDR3 DNA reads as TGTGCCAGCAGCCGGGGGGGACGAGATGGCACAGATACGCAGTATTTT.

This chain connects TRBV6-5 to TRBJ2-2, with D possibly matching TRBD2 (6 bases). V was clipped by 2 bases and J by 4 bases, with 11 bases between them. The CDR3 is 15 amino acids. Per the germline V gene, CDR1 is MNHEY and CDR2 is SVGAGI. The CDR3 region is CASSYNLGGTGELFF. Here the CDR3 DNA reads TGTGCCAGCAGTTACAATTTGGGGGGCACCGGGGAGCTGTTTTTT.

This sequence joins TRBV5-1 and TRBJ2-2; D is undetermined. The CDR3 is 14 residues long. CDR1 is SGHRS, CDR2 YFSETQ, per germline. Trimming took 0 bases from V and 4 from J, leaving 7 bases between them. The CDR3 sequence is CASSLAVGTGELFF. CDR3 coding DNA: TGCGCCAGCAGCTTGGCAGTGGGCACCGGGGAGCTGTTTTTT. Filled out from reference TRBV5-1 and TRBJ2-2, the complete variable domain reads KAGVTQTPRYLIKTRGQQVTLSCSPISGHRSVSWYQQTPGQGLQFLFEYFSETQRNKGNFPGRFSGRQFSNSRSEMNVSTLELGDSALYLCASSLAVGTGELFFGEGSRLTVL.